Below are 21 T cell receptor beta chains sequenced from a single sample in a study of control samples from healthy donors and cancer patients. Data came from immunoSEQ multiplex PCR; TCRdb stores just in-frame clones and leaves some out. The sample yields under 150,000 clones, more than 75% seen once. Material for sequencing was blood. All receptors come from a man between 60 and 75 years old in good health.

This chain connects TRBV19 to TRBJ1-2, with TRBD1 as a possible D gene (5 bases). CDR1 is LNHDA, CDR2 SQIVND, per germline (reference sequence). The CDR3 extends over 15 amino acids. V was pared by 4 bases and J by 0 bases, with 12 bases between. CDR3 region: CASSNGHTTNYGYTF. CDR3 nucleotides: TGTGCCAGTAGTAATGGACATACGACTAACTATGGCTACACCTTC.

V and J are TRBV7-9 and TRBJ2-2; TRBD1 might be the D (6 bases). V lost 6 bases, J lost 4 bases, and 12 bases lay in between. CDR3 length equals 14 residues. Germline V CDR1 and CDR2: SEHNR, FQNEAQ (reference sequence). The CDR3 is CASRLLGGTGELFF. For the CDR3, the DNA is TGTGCCAGCAGACTACTAGGGGGCACCGGGGAGCTGTTTTTT.

V and J are TRBV28 and TRBJ1-5, with D hard to call. Germline V CDR1 and CDR2: MDHEN, SYDVKM. The CDR3 contains 13 residues. V was trimmed by 5 bases and J by 5 bases, leaving 10 bases between them. The CDR3 loop is CASSRATDQPQHF. The CDR3 coding sequence is TGTGCCAGCAGTCGGGCCACCGATCAGCCCCAGCATTTT.

V usage is TRBV19 and J usage is TRBJ1-5; D remains unclear. The germline V and J ends were trimmed by 4 bases and 2 bases, with 12 bases remaining between them. The V gene's germline CDR1 is LNHDA and CDR2 SQIVND (reference sequence). The CDR3 runs to 15 residues. The CDR3 reads CASSTILMGNQPQHF. The CDR3 region has the DNA TGTGCCAGTAGTACAATTCTGATGGGCAATCAGCCCCAGCATTTT.

The chain links TRBV5-1 to TRBJ2-3; D unclear. This CDR3 has 15 residues. V was clipped by 0 bases and J by 0 bases, with 8 bases between them. The germline V gene encodes CDR1 SGHRS and CDR2 YFSETQ. The CDR3 loop is CASSLVAPSTDTQYF. The CDR3 DNA reads as TGCGCCAGCAGCTTGGTAGCACCTAGCACAGATACGCAGTATTTT.

This sequence joins TRBV19 and TRBJ1-1; D is possibly TRBD1 (5 bases). Germline assignment: CDR1 LNHDA and CDR2 SQIVND (reference sequence). V lost 7 bases and J lost 0, with 12 bases in between. The CDR3 runs to 14 residues. CDR3 amino acids: CASTRGQMNTEAFF. The CDR3 DNA reads as TGTGCCAGTACCCGAGGACAAATGAACACTGAAGCTTTCTTT. The whole variable domain, filled in from reference TRBV19 and TRBJ1-1, reads DGGITQSPKYLFRKEGQNVTLSCEQNLNHDAMYWYRQDPGQGLRLIYYSQIVNDFQKGDIAEGYSVSREKKESFPLTVTSAQKNPTAFYLCASTRGQMNTEAFFGQGTRLTVV.

The V gene is TRBV28, the J gene TRBJ1-3; unclear D gene. Germline CDR1 reads MDHEN; CDR2 reads SYDVKM. V lost 6 bases to trimming and J lost 1 base, with 10 bases between them. This CDR3 comprises 14 residues. CDR3 in DNA: TGTGCCAGCAGACTCCTGGGATCTGGAAACACCATATATTTT. Its translation is CASRLLGSGNTIYF.

The DNA for the CDR3 is TGTGCCACCAGCAGAGATGAAGGACAGAACTACAATGAGCAGTTCTTC. Protein sequence: CATSRDEGQNYNEQFF. V and J are TRBV15 and TRBJ2-1, with D possibly matching TRBD1 (6 bases). Germline-derived CDR1 and CDR2 are LNHNV and YYDKDF (reference sequence). This CDR3 is 16 amino acids long. V lost 0 bases and J lost 3, with 12 bases in between.

This clone was seen just once. J is TRBJ2-5 and V is TRBV2, with D uncertain. Germline V gene lookup returns CDR1 SNHLY and CDR2 FYNNEI. There are 13 residues in the CDR3. V was pared by 2 bases and J by 5 bases, with 9 bases between. The CDR3 spells CASSETQGETQYF. In nucleotides, the CDR3 is TGTGCCAGCAGTGAAACCCAAGGGGAGACCCAGTACTTC.

This chain uses TRBV18 with TRBJ1-5, with a possible D match to TRBD1 (5 bases). Germline-derived CDR1 and CDR2 are KGHSH and LQKENI. V lost 3 bases to trimming and J lost 7 bases, with 19 bases between them. The CDR3 loop spans 16 amino acids. CDR3 nucleotide sequence: TGTGCCAGCTCACCGCCTGCCGGGGCGGAAGGGCAGCCCCAGCATTTT. Encoded protein: CASSPPAGAEGQPQHF.

The V and J genes are TRBV7-9 and TRBJ1-3; D is ambiguous. Looked up from germline, CDR1 is SEHNR and CDR2 is FQNEAQ (reference sequence). V was cut by 2 bases and J by 4 bases, with 9 bases left in between. The CDR3 contains 14 residues. CDR3 protein: CASSLRETGNTIYF. For the CDR3, the DNA is TGTGCCAGCAGCTTAAGGGAAACCGGAAACACCATATATTTT.

In its sample, this clone was seen once. The same CDR3 also results from other DNA sequences found in this sample. This chain connects TRBV9 to TRBJ1-1, with D uncertain. Trimming took off 0 bases at V and 3 bases at J, with 6 bases between the two ends. The CDR3 loop spans 13 amino acids. Germline V gene sequence: CDR1 SGDLS, CDR2 YYNGEE. CDR3 amino acids: CASSVVTHTEAFF. The CDR3 DNA follows: TGTGCCAGCAGCGTAGTAACCCACACTGAAGCTTTCTTT.

The gene calls are TRBV5-8 and TRBJ2-2; D unclear. In germline, CDR1 is SGHTS, CDR2 YDEGEE. V lost 6 bases to trimming and J lost 4 bases, with 10 bases between them. The CDR3 extends over 13 amino acids. The CDR3 protein is CASTSRRTGELFF. The CDR3 DNA follows: TGTGCCAGCACCTCCCGACGCACCGGGGAGCTGTTTTTT.

The V call is TRBV28, the J call TRBJ2-7; D uncertain. Germline V gene lookup returns CDR1 MDHEN and CDR2 SYDVKM. V lost 7 bases and J 4 bases, leaving 11 bases between the germline ends. The CDR3 has 12 residues. CDR3 in amino acids: CASTDNGYEQYF. The CDR3 DNA reads as TGTGCCAGCACCGACAATGGGTACGAGCAGTACTTC.

This chain uses TRBV20-1 with TRBJ2-3; D is undetermined. Germline assignment: CDR1 DFQATT and CDR2 SNEGSKA (reference sequence). The V gene lost 3 bases and the J gene lost 0 bases, with 13 bases spanning the gap. The CDR3 has 15 residues. As DNA, the CDR3 is TGCAGTGCTAGTAGCCCACAGTCTAGCACAGATACGCAGTATTTT. Translating gives CSASSPQSSTDTQYF.

This sequence joins TRBV7-9 and TRBJ2-7; tentatively, D is TRBD2 (6 bases). The CDR3 length is 12 residues. Germline CDR1 SEHNR, CDR2 FQNEAQ (reference sequence). The V gene lost 5 bases and the J gene lost 12 bases, with 17 bases spanning the gap. The CDR3, as DNA: TGTGCCAGCAGCCCCCGGAGGGGTAGGACGTACTTC. Protein: CASSPRRGRTYF.

The chain joins TRBV6-6 to TRBJ2-1; D unclear. The CDR3 runs 14 residues. Germline V lookup: CDR1 MNHNY, CDR2 SVGAGI (reference sequence). Trimming shortened V by 4 bases and J by 5 bases, and 12 bases separated the two germline ends. CDR3 nucleotide sequence: TGTGCCAGCAGTTCTTACGGGTCCCACAATGAGCAGTTCTTC. This translates into CASSSYGSHNEQFF.

The chain links TRBV19 to TRBJ1-4; D uncertain. Germline CDR1 reads LNHDA; CDR2 reads SQIVND (reference sequence). Deletions cut 3 bases from V and 10 bases from J, with 12 bases between. This CDR3 has 13 residues. The CDR3 protein is CASSMGQAGKLFF. In nucleotides, the CDR3 is TGTGCCAGTAGTATGGGTCAAGCCGGAAAACTGTTTTTT.

This sequence joins TRBV28 and TRBJ2-7; TRBD1 aligns across 7 bases. In germline, CDR1 is MDHEN, CDR2 SYDVKM. V dropped 6 bases and J dropped 4; count of bases not matched to a gene: 15. This CDR3 spans 16 amino acids. The CDR3 DNA sequence: TGTGCCAGCAGGGGGGCTCAGGGACAGCAAGAGTACGAGCAGTACTTC. It translates to CASRGAQGQQEYEQYF.

This chain uses TRBV5-1 with TRBJ2-3, with TRBD1 matching 7 bases. The CDR3 contains 14 residues. Looked up from germline, CDR1 is SGHRS and CDR2 is YFSETQ. V lost 4 bases, J lost 1 base, and 3 bases stayed unmatched. The CDR3: CASSKGQGTDTQYF. As DNA, the CDR3 is TGCGCCAGCAGCAAAGGACAGGGCACAGATACGCAGTATTTT.

This chain uses TRBV18 with TRBJ2-7, with D unresolved. The CDR3 has 14 amino acids. The V and J ends lost 2 bases and 3 bases respectively, with 11 bases between them. Germline values: CDR1 KGHSH, CDR2 LQKENI. Here the CDR3 reads CASSPGIIDYEQYF. DNA of the CDR3: TGTGCCAGCTCACCAGGGATCATTGACTACGAGCAGTACTTC. Looking up the rest from reference TRBV18 and TRBJ2-7 gives the full variable domain: NAGVMQNPRHLVRRRGQEARLRCSPMKGHSHVYWYRQLPEEGLKFMVYLQKENIIDESGMPKERFSAEFPKEGPSILRIQQVVRGDSAAYFCASSPGIIDYEQYFGPGTRLTVT.